Presented here are 15 T cell receptor beta chains from one specimen sequenced in a study of CXCR3-negative and CXCR3-positive naive CD8 T cells. Libraries of TRB cDNA were made by 5' RACE and carried UMIs. TCRdb reprocessed the 5' RACE reads, keeping one entry per CDR3 protein, no DNA. The sample table sets out 90,000 to 150,000 distinct CDR3 sequences. Findings and caveats of the study: Naive cells positive for CXCR3 carried more hydrophobic TRB CDR3s than CXCR3-negative ones.

The antigens for these receptors are not known. The specimen was naive CXCR3+ CD8+ T cells from blood. The sample's subset: CD45RO-CCR7+CD27+CD95- naive CD8+ T cells expressing CXCR3 (TNR3+). These receptors all come from a human donor in good health. Some clones in this sample may be carry-over from other donors' samples.

The genes are TRBV25-1 and TRBJ1-1; absent DNA, TCRdb's TRBD1 call cannot be checked. The CDR3 consists of 13 residues. From germline, CDR1 is MGHDK and CDR2 SYGVNS. The CDR3 reads CASSTGLLTEAFF.

V gene TRBV12-3 or TRBV12-4 combines with J gene TRBJ1-5; TCRdb's assignment of TRBD1 cannot be checked, as there is no DNA. This CDR3 region has 13 residues. The CDR3 sequence is CASSRQNNQPQHF.

The chain is built from TRBV29-1 and TRBJ2-1; with no DNA, the TCRdb D assignment of TRBD2 cannot be verified. Germline-derived CDR1 and CDR2 are SQVTM and ANQGSEA. The CDR3 extends over 13 amino acids. The CDR3 spells CSVQTSGSVEQFF.

The chain uses TRBV29-1 and TRBJ2-1. The CDR3 loop spans 12 amino acids. Germline CDR1 and CDR2: SQVTM and ANQGSEA. CDR3 residues: CSVGYGDNEQFF.

V usage is TRBV28 and J usage is TRBJ2-5. The CDR3 runs to 13 residues. CDR1 is MDHEN, CDR2 SYDVKM, per germline. The CDR3 sequence is CASSPRLRETQYF.

J is TRBJ2-1 and V is TRBV7-3; TCRdb picks TRBD1, but there is no DNA to check that call. CDR3 length: 17 residues. CDR1 is SGHTA, CDR2 FQGTGA, per germline. The CDR3 loop is CASSDPKHWAGDNEQFF.

The chain employs TRBV12-3 or TRBV12-4 and TRBJ1-3. The CDR3 is 16 residues long. CDR3 loop: CASSDLGRDPGNTIYF.

CDR3 sequence: CSVEEPRLAGGREPQETQYF. The gene calls are TRBV29-1 and TRBJ2-5; TCRdb indicates TRBD2, and absent DNA this call remains unverified. The germline CDR1 and CDR2 sequences are SQVTM and ANQGSEA. This CDR3 has 20 amino acids.

The chain joins TRBV4-3 to TRBJ2-7; without DNA, the TCRdb call of TRBD2 cannot be checked. Germline loops: CDR1 LGHNA, CDR2 YSLEER. The CDR3 has 15 amino acids. The CDR3 spells CASSQQRTSSYEQYF.

The V gene is TRBV23-1, the J gene TRBJ2-7; TCRdb proposes TRBD1, but this gene call is untestable without DNA. TRBV23-1 is an ORF; its function is uncertain. The CDR3 spans 13 residues. This CDR3 is CARSRDRGYEQYF.

The V and J genes are TRBV28 and TRBJ2-7; TCRdb designates TRBD1, a call that cannot be tested without DNA. The CDR3 has 13 residues. Germline CDR1 is MDHEN and CDR2 is SYDVKM. This CDR3 is CASRQGSSYEQYF.

The chain has TRBV11-2 and TRBJ2-3; the D call from TCRdb, TRBD2, cannot be confirmed without DNA. The CDR3 is made up of 18 amino acids. Germline V CDR1 and CDR2: SGHAT, FQNNGV. The CDR3 sequence: CASSLEGLAGVSTDTQYF.

The V gene is TRBV27, the J gene TRBJ2-7; the TCRdb call, TRBD2, lacks DNA for checking. Germline-derived CDR1 and CDR2 are MNHEY and SMNVEV (reference sequence). The CDR3 has 14 residues. CDR3 amino acids: CASSPRLGTYEQYF.

The genes are TRBV12-3 or TRBV12-4 and TRBJ2-5. CDR3 length equals 14 residues. CDR3 residues: CASSLGPNQETQYF.

This sequence joins TRBV7-9 and TRBJ1-1. The germline V gene has CDR1 SEHNR and CDR2 FQNEAQ (reference sequence). This CDR3 has 14 amino acids. CDR3: CASSFVTGNTEAFF.